This is a list of T cell receptor beta chains from one sample in a study of blood T cell repertoires in COVID-19. Sequenced by immunoSEQ multiplex PCR; TCRdb stores in-frame clones only, minus some. The repertoire holds around 200,000 clones, with less than 90% as singletons. The sample taken for sequencing was peripheral blood. Source of these receptors: a young man with acute or convalescent COVID-19. The CDR3 runs from the conserved cysteine through the conserved F or W. Fields, in order: V gene, clone size, J gene, CDR3 protein. A clone size is listed for some rows: how often the clone was seen (once, few, many), or a class if it is expanded.

TRBV7-3	-	TRBJ2-5	CASSLTSGVGETQYF
TRBV19	-	TRBJ1-1	CASSLGQILTEAFF
TRBV3-1/TRBV3-2	-	TRBJ2-5	CASSQGGGETQYF
TRBV7-6	-	TRBJ1-2	CASTDVGQGNGYTF
TRBV4-1	-	TRBJ2-4	CASSQELRGTELAKNIQYF
TRBV5-6	-	TRBJ2-7	CASSLRTGDFEQYF
TRBV18	once	TRBJ1-3	CASSPKKTGYTSGNTIYF
TRBV2	-	TRBJ1-6	CASSQTGGASPLHF
TRBV14	-	TRBJ2-1	CASSSRLAGGRILNEQFF
TRBV19	-	TRBJ1-5	CASSREGYRGQPQHF
TRBV2	-	TRBJ1-1	CASRPTGKGEAFF
TRBV28	-	TRBJ1-3	CASTIQGSGNTIYF
TRBV19	-	TRBJ2-1	CASSLGTSGRSIYNEQFF
TRBV2	-	TRBJ1-3	CASTRSSGNTIYF